Included here is one TCR beta chain sequence, with context. Its antigen is not identified. TCRdb keeps only in-frame clones here, not all; method: immunoSEQ multiplex PCR. The table records 35,000 to 45,000 clones, 92% of them present only once. CDR1 is PRHDT, CDR2 FYEKMQ, per germline (reference sequence). CDR3 size: 14 residues. V shed 2 bases and J shed 0 bases, with 5 bases lying between them. The record originates from a study of OX40 agonist ivuxolimab in advanced cancers. As for the study in general: Ivuxolimab, an antibody that agonizes OX40 (CD134), was administered to the patients. Patients in dose escalation had liver, melanoma, kidney or head and neck cancers. From about 23 to 85 years was the age range, with a mean of 60 years, and about 83% were male. General study points: CD4+ and CD8+ blood T cells expanded clonally by week 6 at 0.1 to 3.0 mg/kg.

The source material was CD4+ or CD8+ T cells sorted from blood, sampled in a trial of the OX40 agonist ivuxolimab. The receptor's source is an adult with an advanced solid tumor such as melanoma, head and neck, liver or kidney cancer. The chain carries TRBV13 and TRBJ2-1; D is uncertain. The CDR3 reads CASSLISSYNEQFF. The CDR3 DNA reads TGTGCCAGCAGCTTAATATCCTCCTACAATGAGCAGTTCTTC.